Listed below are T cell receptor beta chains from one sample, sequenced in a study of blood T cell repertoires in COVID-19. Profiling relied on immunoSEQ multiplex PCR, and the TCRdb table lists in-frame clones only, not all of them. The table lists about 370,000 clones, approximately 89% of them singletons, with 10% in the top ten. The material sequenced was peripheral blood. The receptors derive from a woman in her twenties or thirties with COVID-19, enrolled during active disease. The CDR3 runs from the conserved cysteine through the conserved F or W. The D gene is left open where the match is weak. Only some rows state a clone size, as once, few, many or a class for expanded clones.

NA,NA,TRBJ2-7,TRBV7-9,CASSFQGMPYEQYF,TGTGCCAGCAGCTTTCAGGGAATGCCCTACGAGCAGTACTTC
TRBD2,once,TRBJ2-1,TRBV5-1,CASSLGSSGGTGEQFF,TGCGCCAGCAGCTTGGGAAGTAGCGGGGGCACGGGGGAGCAGTTCTTC
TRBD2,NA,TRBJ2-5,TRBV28,CASKVAGVAETQYF,TGTGCCAGCAAGGTGGCGGGAGTGGCAGAGACCCAGTACTTC
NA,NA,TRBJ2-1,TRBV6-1,CASSERRSSYNEQFF,TGTGCCAGCAGTGAACGGAGGAGCTCCTACAATGAGCAGTTCTTC
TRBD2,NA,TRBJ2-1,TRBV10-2,CASSGLARGRSNEQFF,TGCGCCAGCAGTGGACTAGCCCGAGGGCGTAGCAATGAGCAGTTCTTC
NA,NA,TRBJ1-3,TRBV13,CASSLGIDTIYF,TGTGCCAGCAGCTTAGGAATAGACACCATATATTTT
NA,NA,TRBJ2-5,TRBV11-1,CASSLLGRGETQYF,TGTGCCAGCAGCCTACTAGGGCGAGGCGAGACCCAGTACTTC
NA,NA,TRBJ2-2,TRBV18,CASSPGIAVNTGELFF,TGTGCCAGCTCACCAGGAATAGCGGTGAACACCGGGGAGCTGTTTTTT
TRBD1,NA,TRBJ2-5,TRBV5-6,CASSFYNRGQETQYF,TGTGCCAGCAGCTTCTACAACAGGGGGCAAGAGACCCAGTACTTC
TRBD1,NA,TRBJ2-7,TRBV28,CASSLVDRLYEQYF,TGTGCCAGCAGTTTAGTGGACAGGCTCTACGAGCAGTACTTC
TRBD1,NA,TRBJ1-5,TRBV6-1,CASALTGLVQPQHF,TGTGCCAGCGCCCTGACAGGGTTAGTTCAGCCCCAGCATTTT
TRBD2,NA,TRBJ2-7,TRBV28,CASSRGLVVYEQYF,TGTGCCAGCAGTCGCGGACTAGTGGTCTACGAGCAGTACTTC
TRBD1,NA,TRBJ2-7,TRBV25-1,CASSDRGQGSYEQYF,TGTGCCAGCAGTGACCGCGGACAGGGGTCCTACGAGCAGTACTTC
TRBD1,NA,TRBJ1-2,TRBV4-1,CASSQDSGQKGYGYTF,TGCGCCAGCAGCCAAGATTCGGGACAGAAGGGGTATGGCTACACCTTC
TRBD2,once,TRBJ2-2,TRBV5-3,CARSYSGLAGGRGTGELFF,TGTGCCAGAAGCTATTCGGGACTAGCGGGAGGGCGGGGCACCGGGGAGCTGTTTTTT
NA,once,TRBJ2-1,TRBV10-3,CAISRQVFYNEQFF,TGTGCCATCAGTCGGCAGGTATTCTACAATGAGCAGTTCTTC
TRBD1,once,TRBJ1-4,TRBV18,CASSPRTGGEKLFF,TGTGCCAGCTCACCACGAACAGGGGGGGAAAAACTGTTTTTT
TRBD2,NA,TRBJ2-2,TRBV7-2,CASSSPVGAGAGELFF,TGTGCCAGCAGCTCCCCAGTGGGAGCGGGAGCCGGGGAGCTGTTTTTT
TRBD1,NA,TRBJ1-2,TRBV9,CASSPDRVGGYTF,TGTGCCAGCAGCCCCGACAGGGTAGGTGGCTACACCTTC
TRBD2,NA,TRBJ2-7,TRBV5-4,CASSSFTSGSKYEQYF,TGTGCCAGCAGCTCTTTCACTAGCGGGAGTAAGTACGAGCAGTACTTC
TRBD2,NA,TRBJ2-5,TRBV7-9,CASSSTLAGLQETQYF,TGTGCCAGCAGCTCCACTCTAGCGGGCCTGCAAGAGACCCAGTACTTC
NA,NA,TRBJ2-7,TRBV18,CASSPSREQYF,TGTGCCAGCTCACCCTCGCGAGAGCAGTACTTC
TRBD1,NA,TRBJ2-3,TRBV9,CASSVIGTASTDTQYF,TGTGCCAGCAGCGTAATTGGGACAGCCAGCACAGATACGCAGTATTTT
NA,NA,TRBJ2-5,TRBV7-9,CASSLNKETQYF,TGTGCCAGCAGCTTAAACAAAGAGACCCAGTACTTC
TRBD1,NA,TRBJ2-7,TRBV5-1,CASSLEGAREQYF,TGCGCCAGCAGCTTGGAGGGGGCGCGGGAGCAGTACTTC
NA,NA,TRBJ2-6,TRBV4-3,CASSQAGQGSSGANVLTF,TGCGCCAGCAGCCAAGCTGGGCAGGGGTCGTCTGGGGCCAACGTCCTGACTTTC
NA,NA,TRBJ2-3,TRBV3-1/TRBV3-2,CASSQTGTDTQYF,TGTGCCAGCAGCCAAACAGGGACAGATACGCAGTATTTT
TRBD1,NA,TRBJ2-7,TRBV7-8,CASSPRDSTYEQYF,TGTGCCAGCAGCCCCCGGGACAGCACCTACGAGCAGTACTTC
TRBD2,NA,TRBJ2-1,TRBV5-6,CASSPTSGRSSYNEQFF,TGTGCCAGCAGCCCAACTAGCGGGAGGAGCTCCTACAATGAGCAGTTCTTC
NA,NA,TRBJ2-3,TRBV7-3,CASSRSGLYTDTQYF,TGTGCCAGCAGCCGGTCGGGATTATACACAGATACGCAGTATTTT
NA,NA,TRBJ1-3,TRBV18,CASSPSELAGNTIYF,TGTGCCAGCTCACCTAGTGAACTGGCTGGAAACACCATATATTTT
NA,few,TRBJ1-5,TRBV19,CASSIERRNQPQHF,TGTGCCAGTAGTATAGAGCGGAGGAATCAGCCCCAGCATTTT
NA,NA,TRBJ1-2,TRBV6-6,CASSYDSNYGYTF,TGTGCCAGCAGTTACGACAGCAACTATGGCTACACCTTC
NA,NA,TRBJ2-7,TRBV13,CASSLGGTSSYEQYF,TGTGCCAGCAGCTTAGGGGGCACGAGCTCCTACGAGCAGTACTTC
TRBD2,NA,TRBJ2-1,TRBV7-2,CASSPKISGSGLKQFF,TGTGCCAGCAGCCCAAAGATTAGCGGGAGTGGTCTTAAGCAGTTCTTC
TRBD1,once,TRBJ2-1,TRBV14,CASSQAYRLHRGRLNEQFF,TGTGCCAGCAGCCAAGCTTACCGCCTCCACAGGGGGCGATTAAATGAGCAGTTCTTC
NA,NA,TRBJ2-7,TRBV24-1,CATSGHRELDEQYF,TGTGCCACCTCGGGACATCGAGAATTAGACGAGCAGTACTTC
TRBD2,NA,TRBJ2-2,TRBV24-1,CATSERHPLAGGTGELFF,TGTGCCACCAGTGAGCGTCACCCTCTGGCGGGAGGGACCGGGGAGCTGTTTTTT
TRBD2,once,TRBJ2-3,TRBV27,CASSLPGGSDTQYF,TGTGCCAGCAGTTTACCGGGAGGCTCAGATACGCAGTATTTT
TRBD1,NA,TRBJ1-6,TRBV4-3,CASSQDRTGRNSPLHF,TGCGCCAGCAGCCAAGATAGGACAGGGCGGAATTCACCCCTCCACTTT
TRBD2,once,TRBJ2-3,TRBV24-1,CATGLAGRTDTQYF,TGTGCCACCGGACTAGCGGGACGCACAGATACGCAGTATTTT
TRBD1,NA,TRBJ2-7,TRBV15,CATSRRTGGNYEQYF,TGTGCCACCAGCAGAAGGACAGGGGGCAACTACGAGCAGTACTTC
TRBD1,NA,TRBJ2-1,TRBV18,CASSPGTGNEQFF,TGTGCCAGCTCACCCGGGACAGGGAATGAGCAGTTCTTC
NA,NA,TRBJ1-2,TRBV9,CASSPRVGKIYGYTF,TGTGCCAGCAGCCCCCGAGTCGGGAAAATCTATGGCTACACCTTC
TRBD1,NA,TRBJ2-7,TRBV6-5,CASSALGTAYEQYF,TGTGCCAGCAGCGCCCTTGGGACAGCCTACGAGCAGTACTTC
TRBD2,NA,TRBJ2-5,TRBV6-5,CASSLLAGEETQYF,TGTGCCAGCAGCTTACTAGCGGGAGAAGAGACCCAGTACTTC